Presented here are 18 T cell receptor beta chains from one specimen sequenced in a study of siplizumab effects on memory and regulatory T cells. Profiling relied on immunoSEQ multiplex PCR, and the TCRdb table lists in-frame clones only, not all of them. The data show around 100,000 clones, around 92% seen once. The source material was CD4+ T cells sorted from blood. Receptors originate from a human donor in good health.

CDR3 loop: CASSPPVELNYGYTF. The CDR3 DNA follows: TGTGCCAGCTCACCACCGGTTGAACTCAACTATGGCTACACCTTC. The chain links TRBV18 to TRBJ1-2; D ambiguous. V dropped 0 bases and J dropped 2 bases, with 10 bases sitting between them. In germline, CDR1 is KGHSH, CDR2 LQKENI. The CDR3 spans 15 residues.

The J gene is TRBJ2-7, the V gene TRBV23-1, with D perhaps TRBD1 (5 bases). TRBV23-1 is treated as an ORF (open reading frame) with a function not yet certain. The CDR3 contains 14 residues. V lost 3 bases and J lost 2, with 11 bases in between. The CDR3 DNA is TGCGCCAGCAGTCAGACCCTGGGGCCCTACGAGCAGTACTTC. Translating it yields CASSQTLGPYEQYF.

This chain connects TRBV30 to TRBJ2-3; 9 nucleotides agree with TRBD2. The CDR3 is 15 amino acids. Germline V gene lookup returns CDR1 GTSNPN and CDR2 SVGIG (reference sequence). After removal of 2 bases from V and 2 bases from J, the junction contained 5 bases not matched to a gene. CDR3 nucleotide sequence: TGTGCCTGGAGTATAGCGGGGGCCCCCACAGATACGCAGTATTTT. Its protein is CAWSIAGAPTDTQYF.

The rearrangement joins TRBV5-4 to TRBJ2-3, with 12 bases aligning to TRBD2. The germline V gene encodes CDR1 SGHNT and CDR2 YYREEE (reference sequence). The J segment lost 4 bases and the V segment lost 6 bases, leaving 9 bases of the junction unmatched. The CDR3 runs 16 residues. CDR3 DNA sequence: TGTGCCAGCACCCCTAGCGGGGGGGCTCCCCCAGATACGCAGTATTTT. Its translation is CASTPSGGAPPDTQYF.

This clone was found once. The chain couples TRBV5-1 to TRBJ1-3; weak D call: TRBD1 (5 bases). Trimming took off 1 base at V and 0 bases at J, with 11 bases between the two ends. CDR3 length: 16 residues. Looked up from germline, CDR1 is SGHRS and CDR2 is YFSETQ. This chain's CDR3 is CASSLTGTASGNTIYF. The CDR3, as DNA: TGCGCCAGCAGCTTGACCGGGACCGCCTCTGGAAACACCATATATTTT. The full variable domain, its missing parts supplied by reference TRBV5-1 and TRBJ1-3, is KAGVTQTPRYLIKTRGQQVTLSCSPISGHRSVSWYQQTPGQGLQFLFEYFSETQRNKGNFPGRFSGRQFSNSRSEMNVSTLELGDSALYLCASSLTGTASGNTIYFGEGSWLTVV.

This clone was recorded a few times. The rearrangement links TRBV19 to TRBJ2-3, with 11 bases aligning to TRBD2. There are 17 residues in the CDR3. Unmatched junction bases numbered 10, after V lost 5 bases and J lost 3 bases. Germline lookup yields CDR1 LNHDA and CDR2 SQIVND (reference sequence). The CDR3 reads CASSLAGGRRGTDTQYF. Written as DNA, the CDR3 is TGTGCCAGTAGTCTAGCGGGGGGCCGGAGGGGGACAGATACGCAGTATTTT.

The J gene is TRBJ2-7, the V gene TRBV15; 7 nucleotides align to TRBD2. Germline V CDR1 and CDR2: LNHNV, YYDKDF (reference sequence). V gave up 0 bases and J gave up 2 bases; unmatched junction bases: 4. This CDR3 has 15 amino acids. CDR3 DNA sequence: TGTGCCACCAGCAGAGAGGGCGGGGGAGCCTACGAGCAGTACTTC. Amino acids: CATSREGGGAYEQYF.

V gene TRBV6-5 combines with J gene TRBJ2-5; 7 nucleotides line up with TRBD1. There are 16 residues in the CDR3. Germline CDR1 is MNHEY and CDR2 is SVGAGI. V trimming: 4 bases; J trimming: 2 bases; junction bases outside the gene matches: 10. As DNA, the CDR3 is TGTGCCAGCAGTTTAGGGGGCGCAGGGGCTCAAGAGACCCAGTACTTC. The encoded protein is CASSLGGAGAQETQYF.

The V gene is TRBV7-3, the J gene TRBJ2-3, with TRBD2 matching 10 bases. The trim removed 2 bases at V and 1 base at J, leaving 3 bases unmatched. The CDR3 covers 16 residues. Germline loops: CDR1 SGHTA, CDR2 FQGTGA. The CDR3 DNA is TGTGCCAGCAGCTTACGAGCGGGGGGGCGCACAGATACGCAGTATTTT. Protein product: CASSLRAGGRTDTQYF.

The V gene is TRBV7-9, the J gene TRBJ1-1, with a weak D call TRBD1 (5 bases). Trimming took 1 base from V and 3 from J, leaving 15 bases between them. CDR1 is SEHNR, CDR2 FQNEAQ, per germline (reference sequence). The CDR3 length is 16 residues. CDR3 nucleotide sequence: TGTGCCAGCAGCTTAGGGGCAGGGTTGCGATACACTGAAGCTTTCTTT. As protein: CASSLGAGLRYTEAFF.

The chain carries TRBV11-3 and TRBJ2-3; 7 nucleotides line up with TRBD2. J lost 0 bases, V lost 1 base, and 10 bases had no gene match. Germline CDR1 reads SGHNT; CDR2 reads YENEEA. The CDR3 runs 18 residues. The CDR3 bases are TGTGCCAGCAGCTTAGGCCGCTGGGCTAGCGGAAGCACAGATACGCAGTATTTT. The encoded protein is CASSLGRWASGSTDTQYF.

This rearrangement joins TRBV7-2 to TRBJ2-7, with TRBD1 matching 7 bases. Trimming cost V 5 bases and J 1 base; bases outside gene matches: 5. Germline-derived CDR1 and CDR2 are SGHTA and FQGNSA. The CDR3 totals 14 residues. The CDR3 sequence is CASSARTGSYEQYF. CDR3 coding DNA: TGTGCCAGCAGCGCCCGGACAGGTTCCTACGAGCAGTACTTC.

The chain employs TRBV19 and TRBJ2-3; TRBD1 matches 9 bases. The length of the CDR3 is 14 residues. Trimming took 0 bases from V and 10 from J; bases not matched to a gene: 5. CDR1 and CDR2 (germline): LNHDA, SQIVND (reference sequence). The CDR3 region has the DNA TGTGCCAGTAGTATAGATGACAGGGGGAATCCGCAGTATTTT. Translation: CASSIDDRGNPQYF. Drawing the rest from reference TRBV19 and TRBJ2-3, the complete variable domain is DGGITQSPKYLFRKEGQNVTLSCEQNLNHDAMYWYRQDPGQGLRLIYYSQIVNDFQKGDIAEGYSVSREKKESFPLTVTSAQKNPTAFYLCASSIDDRGNPQYFGPGTRLTVL.

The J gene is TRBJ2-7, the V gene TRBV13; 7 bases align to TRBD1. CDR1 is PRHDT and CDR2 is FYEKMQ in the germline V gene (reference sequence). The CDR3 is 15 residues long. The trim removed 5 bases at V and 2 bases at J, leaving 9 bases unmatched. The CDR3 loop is CASSPGRDRAYEQYF. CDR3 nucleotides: TGTGCCAGCAGCCCGGGCCGGGACAGAGCCTACGAGCAGTACTTC.

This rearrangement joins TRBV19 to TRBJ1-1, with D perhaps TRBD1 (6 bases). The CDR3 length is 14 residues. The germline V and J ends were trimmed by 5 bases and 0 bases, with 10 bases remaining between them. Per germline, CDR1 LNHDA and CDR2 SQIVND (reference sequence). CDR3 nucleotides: TGTGCCAGTAGTCAGACAGGCCTGAACACTGAAGCTTTCTTT. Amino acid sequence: CASSQTGLNTEAFF. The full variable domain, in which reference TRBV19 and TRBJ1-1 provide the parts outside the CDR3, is DGGITQSPKYLFRKEGQNVTLSCEQNLNHDAMYWYRQDPGQGLRLIYYSQIVNDFQKGDIAEGYSVSREKKESFPLTVTSAQKNPTAFYLCASSQTGLNTEAFFGQGTRLTVV.

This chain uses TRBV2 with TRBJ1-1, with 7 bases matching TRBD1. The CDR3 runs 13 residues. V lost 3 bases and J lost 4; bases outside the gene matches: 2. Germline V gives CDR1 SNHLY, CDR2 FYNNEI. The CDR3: CASSETGPTEAFF. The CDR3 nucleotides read TGTGCCAGCAGTGAGACAGGGCCCACTGAAGCTTTCTTT.

DNA for the CDR3: TGTGCCAGCAGCCGTTATTCTGGCGGCGAGACCCAGTACTTC. Translating it yields CASSRYSGGETQYF. V usage is TRBV11-2 and J usage is TRBJ2-5; D gene ambiguous. V lost 5 bases and J 5 bases, leaving 15 bases between the germline ends. The CDR3 length is 14 residues. The V gene's germline CDR1 is SGHAT and CDR2 FQNNGV. Combining the CDR3 with reference TRBV11-2 and TRBJ2-5 gives the whole variable domain EAGVAQSPRYKIIEKRQSVAFWCNPISGHATLYWYQQILGQGPKLLIQFQNNGVVDDSQLPKDRFSAERLKGVDSTLKIQPAKLEDSAVYLCASSRYSGGETQYFGPGTRLLVL.

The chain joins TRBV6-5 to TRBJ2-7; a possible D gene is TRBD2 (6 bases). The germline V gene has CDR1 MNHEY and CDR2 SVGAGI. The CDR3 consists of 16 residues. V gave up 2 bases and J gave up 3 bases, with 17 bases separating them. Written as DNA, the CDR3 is TGTGCCAGCAGTTACAATACCGGGAGAAAGAACTACGAGCAGTACTTC. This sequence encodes CASSYNTGRKNYEQYF.